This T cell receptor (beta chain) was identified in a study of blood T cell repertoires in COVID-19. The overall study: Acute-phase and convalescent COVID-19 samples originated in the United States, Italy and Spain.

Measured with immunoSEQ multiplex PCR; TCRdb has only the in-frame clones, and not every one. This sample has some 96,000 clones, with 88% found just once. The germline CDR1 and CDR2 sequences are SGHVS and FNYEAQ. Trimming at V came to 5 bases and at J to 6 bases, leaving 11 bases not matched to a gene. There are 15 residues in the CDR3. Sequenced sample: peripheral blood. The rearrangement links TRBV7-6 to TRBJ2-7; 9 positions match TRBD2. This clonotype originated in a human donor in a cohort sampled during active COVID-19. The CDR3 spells CASSLLSGSAPEQYF. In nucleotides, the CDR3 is TGTGCCAGCAGCCTGCTTAGCGGGAGTGCTCCCGAGCAGTACTTC. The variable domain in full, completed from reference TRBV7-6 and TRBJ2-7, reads GAGVSQSPRYKVTKRGQDVALRCDPISGHVSLYWYRQALGQGPEFLTYFNYEAQQDKSGLPNDRFSAERPEGSISTLTIQRTEQRDSAMYRCASSLLSGSAPEQYFGPGTRLTVT.